This TCR beta chain is drawn from a study of blood T cell repertoires in COVID-19. Looked up from germline, CDR1 is SGDLS and CDR2 is YYNGEE. The CDR3 loop spans 14 amino acids. J gave up 5 bases and V 5 bases, and 2 bases lay outside the gene matches. In the source study's methods: Scientists estimated how many nucleated cells there were by amplifying reference gene primers. Profiled with immunoSEQ multiplex PCR; TCRdb holds only in-frame clones, not every one. V, J and clone size are taken as reported in that table, and D and trimming were inferred from the DNA itself. Found here are more than 200,000 clones, 88% of them singletons; the top ten hold under 2%.

The specimen was peripheral blood. This chain uses TRBV9 with TRBJ2-2, with 11 positions matching TRBD2. The TCR was taken from a man between 65 and 79 years old with acute or convalescent COVID-19. In nucleotides, the CDR3 is TGTGCCAGCAGGGGACTAGCGGAAACCGGGGAGCTGTTTTTT. Its protein product is CASRGLAETGELFF. The variable domain in full, completed from reference TRBV9 and TRBJ2-2, reads DSGVTQTPKHLITATGQRVTLRCSPRSGDLSVYWYQQSLDQGLQFLIQYYNGEERAKGNILERFSAQQFPDLHSELNLSSLELGDSALYFCASRGLAETGELFFGEGSRLTVL.